This is a list of T cell receptor beta chains from one sample in a study of neoadjuvant anti-PD-1 for oral cavity cancer. Profiling relied on immunoSEQ multiplex PCR, and the TCRdb table lists in-frame clones only, not all of them. Of 37,000 or so clones listed, 38% are singletons. The sequencing here drew on tumor tissue, taken after nivolumab (anti-PD-1) treatment. Every receptor here comes from a person aged 40 to 85 with oral cavity squamous cell carcinoma. CDR3s include the opening cysteine and the closing phenylalanine or tryptophan. A D gene is named only where the DNA matches it firmly. Not every row has a clone size; where given, it reads once, few, many or a size class.

>13|TRBV19|-|TRBJ1-2|few
CASSDDSRGGYTF
TGTGCCAGTAGTGATGATAGTCGTGGCGGCTACACCTTC
>13|TRBV28|-|TRBJ1-5|-
CASSGDSNQPQHF
TGTGCCAGCTCAGGAGACAGCAATCAGCCCCAGCATTTT
>12|TRBV30|-|TRBJ2-7|-
CAWRIGGGVQYF
TGTGCCTGGAGGATCGGGGGAGGCGTGCAGTACTTC
>11|TRBV21-1|-|TRBJ2-3|few
CADTFTDTQYF
TGTGCCGACACCTTCACAGATACGCAGTATTTT
>14|TRBV4-2|-|TRBJ1-2|many
CASSHGQTNYGYTF
TGTGCCAGCAGCCATGGACAGACTAACTATGGCTACACCTTC
>14|TRBV6-5|TRBD2|TRBJ2-1|once
CASSVGRVYNEQFF
TGTGCCAGCAGTGTCGGGAGGGTCTACAATGAGCAGTTCTTC
>14|TRBV7-9|-|TRBJ1-4|-
CASSLVVSNEKLFF
TGTGCCAGCAGCTTAGTAGTCAGTAATGAAAAACTGTTTTTT
>17|TRBV30|-|TRBJ2-6|many
CAWSPGLGVTGANVLTF
TGTGCCTGGAGTCCAGGGTTGGGCGTAACTGGGGCCAACGTCCTGACTTTC
>14|TRBV6-5|-|TRBJ1-2|-
CASTQLQGNYGYTF
TGTGCCAGCACCCAATTACAGGGAAACTATGGCTACACCTTC
>13|TRBV18|-|TRBJ1-1|few
CASHLSRETEAFF
TGTGCCAGCCACCTGAGCAGGGAAACTGAAGCTTTCTTT
>13|TRBV7-2|-|TRBJ2-1|few
CASRLQAGREQFF
TGTGCCAGCAGACTACAAGCTGGTCGGGAGCAGTTCTTC
>14|TRBV28|TRBD1|TRBJ2-7|-
CAIQMTGGSYEQYF
TGTGCCATACAGATGACAGGGGGTTCCTACGAGCAGTACTTC
>14|TRBV19|-|TRBJ1-5|-
CASREDSSNQPQHF
TGTGCCAGTAGGGAGGACAGTAGCAATCAGCCCCAGCATTTT
>13|TRBV7-3|-|TRBJ2-1|few
CASSFLGYNEQFF
TGTGCCAGCAGCTTTTTAGGTTACAATGAGCAGTTCTTC
>15|TRBV14|-|TRBJ2-1|few
CASSQVRDTYNEQFF
TGTGCCAGCAGCCAAGTCCGGGACACCTACAATGAGCAGTTCTTC
>16|TRBV4-1|-|TRBJ1-5|few
CASSQAGLGSNQPQHF
TGCGCCAGCAGCCAAGCGGGATTGGGGAGCAATCAGCCCCAGCATTTT
>13|TRBV28|-|TRBJ1-2|-
CATVGGAGYGYTF
TGTGCCACCGTCGGGGGGGCGGGCTATGGCTACACCTTC
>18|TRBV5-1|-|TRBJ1-1|-
CASSSATSGGYRNTEAFF
TGCGCCAGCAGCTCCGCTACTTCAGGAGGGTATCGGAACACTGAAGCTTTCTTT
>16|TRBV5-1|TRBD2|TRBJ2-1|-
CASSSLAGGPSDEQFF
TGCGCCAGCAGCTCCTTAGCGGGAGGGCCGAGTGATGAGCAGTTCTTC
>15|TRBV5-1|-|TRBJ1-2|-
CASSLRPGEDYGYTF
TGCGCCAGCAGCTTGAGGCCAGGGGAAGACTATGGCTACACCTTC
>14|TRBV4-2|TRBD1|TRBJ1-2|-
CASSQDAGGLGYTF
TGTGCCAGCAGCCAAGATGCAGGGGGCCTTGGCTACACCTTC
>13|TRBV5-5|-|TRBJ1-2|-
CASAGKGNYGYTF
TGTGCCAGCGCAGGGAAGGGAAACTATGGCTACACCTTC
>18|TRBV4-2|-|TRBJ2-6|few
CASSQDLFQGAGANVLTF
TGTGCCAGCAGCCAAGATTTATTCCAGGGAGCTGGGGCCAACGTCCTGACTTTC
>13|TRBV7-3|-|TRBJ2-7|-
CASSPLGVWEQYF
TGTGCCAGCAGCCCCCTCGGGGTTTGGGAGCAGTACTTC
>18|TRBV6-4|-|TRBJ1-5|-
CASSGPQFYFFSNQPQHF
TGTGCCAGCAGTGGCCCGCAATTTTATTTTTTTAGCAATCAGCCCCAGCATTTT
>15|TRBV7-9|TRBD1|TRBJ2-7|once
CASSFRQGASTEQYF
TGTGCCAGCAGCTTTCGACAGGGGGCTTCAACCGAGCAGTACTTC
>15|TRBV5-1|-|TRBJ2-5|few
CASSAPQGTQETQYF
TGCGCCAGCAGCGCGCCACAGGGAACCCAAGAGACCCAGTACTTC
>14|TRBV7-6|TRBD2|TRBJ2-1|few
CASSGLAGHNEQFF
TGTGCCAGCTCGGGACTAGCGGGGCACAATGAGCAGTTCTTC
>13|TRBV25-1|-|TRBJ2-7|few
CASTSRRGYEQYF
TGTGCCAGCACCTCCCGGCGCGGTTACGAGCAGTACTTC
>12|TRBV5-6|-|TRBJ1-1|-
CASSRGTLGAFF
TGTGCCAGCAGCCGAGGGACCTTGGGAGCTTTCTTT
>19|TRBV7-9|TRBD2|TRBJ2-5|many
CASSRSRVLAGRPQETQYF
TGTGCCAGCAGCCGATCCAGAGTTCTAGCGGGCCGACCGCAAGAGACCCAGTACTTC
>15|TRBV9|-|TRBJ2-1|few
CASSGDPWSYNEQFF
TGTGCCAGCAGCGGAGACCCCTGGTCCTACAATGAGCAGTTCTTC
>14|TRBV29-1|TRBD1|TRBJ1-1|-
CSGQGRAGNTEAFF
TGCAGCGGACAGGGGAGGGCCGGGAACACTGAAGCTTTCTTT
>14|TRBV9|TRBD1|TRBJ1-2|-
CASSHQGGNYGYTF
TGTGCCAGCAGTCACCAGGGGGGGAACTATGGCTACACCTTC
>13|TRBV7-2|-|TRBJ2-1|-
CASSLSAYNEQFF
TGTGCCAGCAGCTTAAGTGCTTACAATGAGCAGTTCTTC
>16|TRBV5-4|-|TRBJ1-1|-
CASSLDEGRMNTEAFF
TGTGCCAGCAGCTTGGACGAGGGCCGGATGAACACTGAAGCTTTCTTT
>12|TRBV28|-|TRBJ1-2|few
CASSSSDRPLDF
TGTGCCAGCAGTTCGTCAGACAGGCCCCTGGACTTC
>17|TRBV7-9|-|TRBJ1-4|few
CASSLGFRTATGEKLFF
TGTGCCAGCAGCTTAGGATTTAGGACAGCGACCGGGGAAAAACTGTTTTTT
>18|TRBV7-6|-|TRBJ1-3|few
CASSLARAGGWTGNTIYF
TGTGCCAGCAGCTTAGCTCGGGCCGGGGGGTGGACTGGAAACACCATATATTTT
>14|TRBV19|TRBD1|TRBJ1-5|-
CASTLGQGRQPQHF
TGTGCCAGTACCCTGGGACAGGGGCGGCAGCCCCAGCATTTT
>15|TRBV10-3|TRBD1|TRBJ2-3|-
CAISEDRESTDTQYF
TGTGCCATCAGTGAGGACAGGGAGAGCACAGATACGCAGTATTTT